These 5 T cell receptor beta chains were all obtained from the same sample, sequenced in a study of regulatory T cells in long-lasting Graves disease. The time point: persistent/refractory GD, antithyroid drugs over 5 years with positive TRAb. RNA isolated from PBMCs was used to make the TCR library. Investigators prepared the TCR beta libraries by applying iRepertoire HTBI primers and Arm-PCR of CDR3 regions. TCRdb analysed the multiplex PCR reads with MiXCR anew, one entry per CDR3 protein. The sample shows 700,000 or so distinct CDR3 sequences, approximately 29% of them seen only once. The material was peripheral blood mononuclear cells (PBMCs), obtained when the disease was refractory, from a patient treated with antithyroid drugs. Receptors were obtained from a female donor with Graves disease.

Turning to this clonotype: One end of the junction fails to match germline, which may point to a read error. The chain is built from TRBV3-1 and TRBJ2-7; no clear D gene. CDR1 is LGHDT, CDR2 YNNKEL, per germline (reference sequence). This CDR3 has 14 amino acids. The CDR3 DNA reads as TGTGGCAGCAGCCAAGACGTTAGCTCCTACGAGCAGTACTTC. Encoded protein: CGSSQDVSSYEQYF.

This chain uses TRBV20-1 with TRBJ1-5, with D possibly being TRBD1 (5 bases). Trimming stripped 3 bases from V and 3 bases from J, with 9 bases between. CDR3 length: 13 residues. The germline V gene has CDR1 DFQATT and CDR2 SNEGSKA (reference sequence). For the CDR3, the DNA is TGCAGTGCTAGTGGGGACTTCAATCAGCCCCAGCATTTT. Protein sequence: CSASGDFNQPQHF.

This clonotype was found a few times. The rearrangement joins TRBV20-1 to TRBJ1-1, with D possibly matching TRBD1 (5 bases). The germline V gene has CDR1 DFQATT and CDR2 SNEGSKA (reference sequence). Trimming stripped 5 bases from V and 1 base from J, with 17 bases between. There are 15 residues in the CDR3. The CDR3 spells CSAPKQGIGNTEAFF. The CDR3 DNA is TGCAGTGCTCCAAAGCAGGGAATCGGGAACACTGAAGCTTTCTTT.

This CDR3 reads CASSSQPGGGYTF. For the CDR3, the DNA is TGTGCCAGCAGCTCTCAACCGGGGGGTGGCTACACCTTC. V gene TRBV5-4 combines with J gene TRBJ1-2; a weak D match, TRBD1 (5 bases). Germline lookup yields CDR1 SGHNT and CDR2 YYREEE (reference sequence). Trimming pared 3 bases from V and 7 bases from J, leaving 13 bases between. CDR3 length: 13 residues.

CDR3 in DNA: TGTGCCAGCAGTTACTCCTCCCAAGCGGTCTCCCAAGAGACCCAGTACTTC. Translation gives CASSYSSQAVSQETQYF. V and J are TRBV6-5 and TRBJ2-5; TRBD2 might be the D (5 bases). V was shortened by 0 bases and J by 1 base, with 15 bases between the two germline ends. Germline V gene sequence: CDR1 MNHEY, CDR2 SVGAGI. CDR3 length equals 17 residues.